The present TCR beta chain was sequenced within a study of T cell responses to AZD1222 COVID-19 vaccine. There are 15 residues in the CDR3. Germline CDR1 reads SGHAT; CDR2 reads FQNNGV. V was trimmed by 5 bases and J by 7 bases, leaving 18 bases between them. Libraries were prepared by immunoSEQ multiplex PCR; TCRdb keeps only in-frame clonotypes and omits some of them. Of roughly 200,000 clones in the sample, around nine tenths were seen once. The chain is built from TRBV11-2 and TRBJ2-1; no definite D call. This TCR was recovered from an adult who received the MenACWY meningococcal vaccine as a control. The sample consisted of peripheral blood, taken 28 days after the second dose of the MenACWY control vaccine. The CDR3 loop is CASSPRALSVNEQFF. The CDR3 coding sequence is TGTGCCAGCAGCCCAAGGGCCCTGAGCGTTAATGAGCAGTTCTTC.